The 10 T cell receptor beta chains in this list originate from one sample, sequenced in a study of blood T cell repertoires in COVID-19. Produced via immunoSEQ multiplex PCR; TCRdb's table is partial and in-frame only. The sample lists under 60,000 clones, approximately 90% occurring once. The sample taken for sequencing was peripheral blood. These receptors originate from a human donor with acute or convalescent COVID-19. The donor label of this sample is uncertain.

The CDR3 loop reads CASSPTGHYEQYF. The DNA of the CDR3 is TGTGCCAGCAGTCCTACCGGACACTACGAGCAGTACTTC. J is TRBJ2-7 and V is TRBV7-9; D might be TRBD1 (5 bases). The CDR3 is 13 amino acids. Trimming pared 6 bases from V and 3 bases from J, leaving 12 bases between. Germline assignment: CDR1 SEHNR and CDR2 FQNEAQ (reference sequence).

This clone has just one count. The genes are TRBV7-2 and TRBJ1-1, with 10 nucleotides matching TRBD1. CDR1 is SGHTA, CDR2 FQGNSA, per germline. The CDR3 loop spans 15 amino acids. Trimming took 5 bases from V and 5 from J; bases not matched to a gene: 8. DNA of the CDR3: TGTGCCAGCAGCAAACCGGGACAGGGGAGGACTGAAGCTTTCTTT. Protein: CASSKPGQGRTEAFF.

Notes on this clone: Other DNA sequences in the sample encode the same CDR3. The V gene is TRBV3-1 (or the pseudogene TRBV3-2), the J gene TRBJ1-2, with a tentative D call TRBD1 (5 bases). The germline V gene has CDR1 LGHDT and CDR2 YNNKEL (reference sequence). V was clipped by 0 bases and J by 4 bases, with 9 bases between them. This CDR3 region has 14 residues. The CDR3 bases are TGTGCCAGCAGCCAAGATAACGGGGGCTATGGCTACACCTTC. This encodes CASSQDNGGYGYTF.

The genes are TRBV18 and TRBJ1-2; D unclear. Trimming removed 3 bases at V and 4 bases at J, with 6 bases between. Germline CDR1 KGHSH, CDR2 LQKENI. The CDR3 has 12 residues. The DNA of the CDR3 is TGTGCCAGCTCACCGGGCCTCTATGGCTACACCTTC. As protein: CASSPGLYGYTF.

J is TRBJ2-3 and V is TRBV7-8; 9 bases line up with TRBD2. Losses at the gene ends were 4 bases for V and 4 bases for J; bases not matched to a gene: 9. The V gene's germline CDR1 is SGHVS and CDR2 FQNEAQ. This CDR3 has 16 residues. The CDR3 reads CASSSLVAGVADTQYF. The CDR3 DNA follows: TGTGCCAGCAGCTCTTTGGTAGCGGGAGTCGCAGATACGCAGTATTTT.

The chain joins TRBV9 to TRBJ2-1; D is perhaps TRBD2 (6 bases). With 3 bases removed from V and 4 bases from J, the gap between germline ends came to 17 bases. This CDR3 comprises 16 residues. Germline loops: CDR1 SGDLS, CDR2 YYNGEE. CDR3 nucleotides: TGTGCCAGCAGCGCATACGGGACTGGTGGTTACAATGAGCAGTTCTTC. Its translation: CASSAYGTGGYNEQFF.

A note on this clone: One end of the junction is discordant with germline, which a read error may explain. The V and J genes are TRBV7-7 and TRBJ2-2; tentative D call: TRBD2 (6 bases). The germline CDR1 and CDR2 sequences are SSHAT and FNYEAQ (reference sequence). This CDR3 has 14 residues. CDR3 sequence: CASSLAGGTGELFF. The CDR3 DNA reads TGTGCTAGCAGCTTAGCCGGGGGCACCGGGGAGCTGTTTTTT.

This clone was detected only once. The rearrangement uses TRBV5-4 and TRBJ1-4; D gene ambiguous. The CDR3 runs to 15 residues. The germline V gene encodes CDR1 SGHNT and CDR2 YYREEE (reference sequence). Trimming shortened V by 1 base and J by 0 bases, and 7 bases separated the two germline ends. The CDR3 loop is CASSLRQATNEKLFF. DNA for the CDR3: TGTGCCAGCAGCTTGCGGCAGGCAACTAATGAAAAACTGTTTTTT.

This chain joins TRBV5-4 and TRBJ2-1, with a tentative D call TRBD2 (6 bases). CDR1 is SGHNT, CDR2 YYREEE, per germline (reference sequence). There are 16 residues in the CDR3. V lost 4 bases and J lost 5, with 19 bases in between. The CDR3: CASSKPRGGYDNEQFF. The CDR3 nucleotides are TGTGCCAGCAGCAAGCCCCGTGGGGGGTACGACAATGAGCAGTTCTTC.

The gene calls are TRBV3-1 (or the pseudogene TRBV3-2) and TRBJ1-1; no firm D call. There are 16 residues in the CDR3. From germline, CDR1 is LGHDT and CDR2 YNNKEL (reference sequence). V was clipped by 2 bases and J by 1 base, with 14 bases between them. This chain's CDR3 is CASSQSHNSRNTEAFF. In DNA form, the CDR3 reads TGTGCCAGCAGCCAAAGTCATAACAGCCGGAACACTGAAGCTTTCTTT.